This T cell receptor (beta chain) was retrieved from a study of T cells in Graves' hyperthyroidism and ophthalmopathy. Study-wide findings and caveats: Ophthalmopathy could be told apart from stable hyperthyroidism with a 13 V-J model. Blood samples included most of the expanded thyroid clonotypes exceeding 0.001.

Germline V gives CDR1 MNHNS, CDR2 SASEGT. The J segment lost 8 bases and the V segment lost 6 bases, leaving 4 bases of the junction unmatched. The CDR3 contains 14 residues. Only a few counts were recorded for this clonotype. Its antigen remains unknown. The source material, RNA transcripts, was used to amplify TCR beta CDR3 regions. In the first-round RT-PCR of the TCR CDR3, the HTBI primer set was used. TCRdb re-called the multiplex PCR reads through MiXCR, storing one row per CDR3 protein. Of hundreds of thousands of distinct CDR3 sequences listed, roughly 17% are singletons. The clonotype originates from a woman aged 25 to 45 with Graves' hyperthyroidism. The sample consisted of blood. V usage is TRBV6-1 and J usage is TRBJ2-1; 13 nucleotides line up with TRBD2. The CDR3 is CASRRTSGRHEQFF. In nucleotides, the CDR3 is TGTGCCAGCAGGCGGACTAGCGGGAGACATGAGCAGTTCTTC.